A selection of T cell receptor beta chains follows, all from one sample in a study of beta chain features in type 1 diabetes. Sequencing used immunoSEQ multiplex PCR; TCRdb keeps in-frame clones, though not all of them. The profile shows around 310,000 clones, about 10% of them singletons. The specimen sequenced was naive CD4+ T cells from blood. The receptors originated from a woman aged 25 to 45 in good health. Both conserved end residues are part of each CDR3. Fields, in order: CDR3 protein, J gene, V gene.

CDR3aa: CASSLRGRAGEQYF; j_gene: TRBJ2-7; v_gene: TRBV13
CDR3aa: CASELALARGPYEQYF; j_gene: TRBJ2-7; v_gene: TRBV5-1
CDR3aa: CASSHTLANQETQYF; j_gene: TRBJ2-5; v_gene: TRBV14
CDR3aa: CASSQTGGGPVHLNTEAFF; j_gene: TRBJ1-1; v_gene: TRBV7-9
CDR3aa: CASSHGPHGYNEKLFF; j_gene: TRBJ1-4; v_gene: TRBV5-1
CDR3aa: CASSFAVNTEAFF; j_gene: TRBJ1-1; v_gene: TRBV7-9
CDR3aa: CASSKGELRYGYTF; j_gene: TRBJ1-2; v_gene: TRBV6-1
CDR3aa: CASTRDRLSYNEQFF; j_gene: TRBJ2-1; v_gene: TRBV2
CDR3aa: CASRWFDRGAHEQYF; j_gene: TRBJ2-7; v_gene: TRBV5-6
CDR3aa: CASSLGNRATYEQYF; j_gene: TRBJ2-7; v_gene: TRBV7-9
CDR3aa: CASSQTILAGGSNEQFF; j_gene: TRBJ2-1; v_gene: TRBV4-1
CDR3aa: CASSVREDTEAFF; j_gene: TRBJ1-1; v_gene: TRBV9
CDR3aa: CASSRQGAAKNIQYF; j_gene: TRBJ2-4; v_gene: TRBV7-2
CDR3aa: CASSPLGDLGTYNEQFF; j_gene: TRBJ2-1; v_gene: TRBV25-1
CDR3aa: CASSRGLDQPQHF; j_gene: TRBJ1-5; v_gene: TRBV18
CDR3aa: CASSPRTTASYNEQFF; j_gene: TRBJ2-1; v_gene: TRBV25-1
CDR3aa: CASSSLGLAGDSDTQYF; j_gene: TRBJ2-3; v_gene: TRBV5-4
CDR3aa: CATSREHRMNQPQHF; j_gene: TRBJ1-5; v_gene: TRBV15
CDR3aa: CASSPGGGQGAGATNEKLFF; j_gene: TRBJ1-4; v_gene: TRBV18
CDR3aa: CASSPWAQSYGYTF; j_gene: TRBJ1-2; v_gene: TRBV5-4
CDR3aa: CAWRTQGMANEKLFF; j_gene: TRBJ1-4; v_gene: TRBV30
CDR3aa: CASSLRGGAGGVSTDTQYF; j_gene: TRBJ2-3; v_gene: TRBV7-2
CDR3aa: CASSLLYSGVGELFF; j_gene: TRBJ2-2; v_gene: TRBV27
CDR3aa: CASSQGGSGSGNEQFF; j_gene: TRBJ2-1; v_gene: TRBV4-3
CDR3aa: CATSTLKAGTSGSGSYNEQFF; j_gene: TRBJ2-1; v_gene: TRBV15
CDR3aa: CSVERTPSSYNEQFF; j_gene: TRBJ2-1; v_gene: TRBV29-1
CDR3aa: CAWRDSGQIYEQYF; j_gene: TRBJ2-7; v_gene: TRBV30
CDR3aa: CASSGRQGTVNEQFF; j_gene: TRBJ2-1; v_gene: TRBV6-5
CDR3aa: CASSTSGTGIHEQYF; j_gene: TRBJ2-7; v_gene: TRBV19
CDR3aa: CASSQDWAQPSFTDTQYF; j_gene: TRBJ2-3; v_gene: TRBV4-1
CDR3aa: CASDRGLTYEQYF; j_gene: TRBJ2-7; v_gene: TRBV30
CDR3aa: CASSSGNQPGSDTQYF; j_gene: TRBJ2-3; v_gene: TRBV6-5
CDR3aa: CASSIPSAGGETQYF; j_gene: TRBJ2-5; v_gene: TRBV6-5
CDR3aa: CASNTGGSGNQPQHF; j_gene: TRBJ1-5; v_gene: TRBV28
CDR3aa: CATSGRLAGGKETQYF; j_gene: TRBJ2-5; v_gene: TRBV15
CDR3aa: CSVEAGGSYEQYF; j_gene: TRBJ2-7; v_gene: TRBV29-1
CDR3aa: CASSPSGNIQYF; j_gene: TRBJ2-4; v_gene: TRBV7-6
CDR3aa: CASSLWGGSVDEQYF; j_gene: TRBJ2-7; v_gene: TRBV7-2
CDR3aa: CASSLGASGGLRETQYF; j_gene: TRBJ2-5; v_gene: TRBV7-2
CDR3aa: CASRTGQDEKLFF; j_gene: TRBJ1-4; v_gene: TRBV6-5
CDR3aa: CAWSGGTYQTQYF; j_gene: TRBJ2-5; v_gene: TRBV30
CDR3aa: CASSLSSGRVDEQFF; j_gene: TRBJ2-1; v_gene: TRBV7-3
CDR3aa: CASSQVNGNTIYF; j_gene: TRBJ1-3; v_gene: TRBV4-3
CDR3aa: CSVEATGGRYGYTF; j_gene: TRBJ1-2; v_gene: TRBV29-1
CDR3aa: CASSQQRGMSTDTQYF; j_gene: TRBJ2-3; v_gene: TRBV18
CDR3aa: CASSQDRQGWTLSSYEQYF; j_gene: TRBJ2-7; v_gene: TRBV4-3
CDR3aa: CASSMTENTEAFF; j_gene: TRBJ1-1; v_gene: TRBV27